This TCR beta chain is from a study of blood T cell repertoires in COVID-19. The germline V gene encodes CDR1 MNHEY and CDR2 SVGAGI. This CDR3 is 14 amino acids long. V was pared by 8 bases and J by 4 bases, with 6 bases of the junction left unmatched. Sequencing used immunoSEQ multiplex PCR; TCRdb keeps in-frame clones, though not all of them. The sample lists more than 300,000 clones; 88% were seen once. The V and J genes are TRBV6-5 and TRBJ1-1; 11 bases are shared with TRBD1. The source is a woman younger than 30 who had recovered from COVID-19. The sample comprised PBMCs or T cells enriched from blood (not recorded which). CDR3 in DNA: TGTGCCAGCGCTAAAGGGACAGGGGGCACTGAAGCTTTCTTT. Translated: CASAKGTGGTEAFF.